This T cell receptor beta chain is from a study of T cells expressing NK-cell markers (TCRdb year 2020). Regarding the study in general: Under 10 donors provided sorted CD3+CD56+NKG2C+, CD3+CD56+NKG2C- and CD3+CD56-NKG2C+ T-cell subsets, whose TCR beta-chain repertoires were profiled. Most of the eight sequenced donors were HCMV-seropositive and one was HCMV-seronegative. The eight sequenced donors were randomly selected healthy volunteers, three men and five women. The libraries were sequenced on Illumina HiSeq 2000/2500, MiSeq or NextSeq, producing 2 x 150 bp reads. General findings and caveats noted by the study authors: Those dominant clonotypes were again the most abundant among CD3+CD56-NKG2C+ cells in a handful of donors, at about 25-65%. Whether the expanded NKG2C-expressing T cell clones were specific for HCMV antigens was left unclear. In six donors, the dominant CD3+CD56+NKG2C+ clonotypes were among the top 10 CD8+ clonotypes and accounted for roughly 1.0-7.5% of CD8+ T cells.

Comments on this clonotype: Its antigen is not yet known.

Sequencing was performed on an Illumina HiSeq 2000. TCR beta cDNA libraries were made by 5'RACE template switching that added a universal primer site and unique molecular identifiers. Synthesis of cDNA was primed from the TCR beta constant segment and was followed by two consecutive PCR amplification steps. The study's own analysis went as follows. MIGEC was used to demultiplex reads and group reads by UMI, and MiTCR was used to assemble and quantify clonotypes. To remove erroneous sequences, TCR cDNA sequences were retained only when supported by two or more reads. The tcR package was used for downstream repertoire analysis, and clonotypes were matched across fractions by CDR3 nucleotide sequence plus V segment. VDJmatch was used to annotate antigen specificity against VDJdb, with one amino acid substitution in CDR3 allowed. Through TCRdb reprocessing, the reads give one entry per CDR3 protein sequence; DNA is omitted. The V and J calls follow TCRdb's processing rather than the paper's. This sample's records show around 380,000 distinct CDR3 sequences. The ten top clones hold approximately 11% of the sample.

Via the germline V gene (reference sequence), CDR1 is DFQATT and CDR2 SNEGSKA. Inclusive of the bounding cysteine and phenylalanine, the CDR3 is 16 residues long. The record lacks a DNA sequence. HCMV-specific IgG was detected in serum with a commercial ELISA kit to determine HCMV serostatus. Ficoll density gradient centrifugation was used to isolate peripheral blood mononuclear cells from blood. This sequence was found in a woman aged 50 to 60 in good health. Donor details come from another sample of the same person, matched by shared clones. Recombination linked TRBV20-1 to TRBJ2-1; TCRdb gives TRBD2 as the D gene, but with no DNA this cannot be confirmed. Sample: blood T cells: a sorted CD56 or NKG2C T cell subset, CD4+ or CD8+ T cells, or bulk PBMC T cells (not recorded which). The CDR3 protein is CSARDFGSGAYNEQFF.